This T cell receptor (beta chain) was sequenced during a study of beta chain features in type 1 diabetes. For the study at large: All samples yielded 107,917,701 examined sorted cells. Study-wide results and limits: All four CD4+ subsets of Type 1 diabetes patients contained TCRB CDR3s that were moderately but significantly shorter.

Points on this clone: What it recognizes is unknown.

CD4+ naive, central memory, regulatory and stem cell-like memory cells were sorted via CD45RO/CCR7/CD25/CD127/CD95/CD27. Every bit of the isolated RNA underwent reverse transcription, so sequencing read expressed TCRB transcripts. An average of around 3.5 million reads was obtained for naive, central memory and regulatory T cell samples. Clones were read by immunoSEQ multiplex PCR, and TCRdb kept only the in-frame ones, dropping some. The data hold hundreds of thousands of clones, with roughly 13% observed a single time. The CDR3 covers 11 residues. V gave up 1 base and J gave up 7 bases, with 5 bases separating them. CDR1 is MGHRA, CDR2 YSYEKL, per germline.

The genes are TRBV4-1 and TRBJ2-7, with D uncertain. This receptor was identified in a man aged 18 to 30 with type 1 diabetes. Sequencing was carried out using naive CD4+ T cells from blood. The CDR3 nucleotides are TGCGCCAGCAGCCAAGGTGAAGAGCAGTACTTC. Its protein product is CASSQGEEQYF.